This T cell receptor (beta chain) was found in a study of T cell repertoires in cytomegalovirus infection. Study as a whole: CMV epitopes, recently identified HLA-C-restricted and well-studied HLA-B-restricted, were used. Shared public TCR beta signatures pointed to both CMV infection and a matching HLA type. Study outcomes and limitations: There were HLA-C-restricted CMV-specific TCR beta clonotypes dominating the ex vivo response.

This clonotype qualifies as medium-sized. What it binds is not known. Each CDR3 protein gets one entry after TCRdb re-called the reads with MiXCR. This table has about 63,000 distinct CDR3 sequences, 20% appearing once. The CDR3 is made up of 14 amino acids. CDR1 and CDR2 (germline): DFQATT, SNEGSKA (reference sequence). Trimming removed 0 bases at V and 4 bases at J, with 12 bases between. Source: CD8+ T cells from cultured PBMCs, taken from culture after CMV antigen stimulation. The TCR was taken from a human donor in good health (CMV status not recorded). Some clones in this sample may be carry-over from other donors' samples. The genes are TRBV20-1 and TRBJ1-1; TRBD1 might be the D (5 bases). DNA for the CDR3: TGCAGTGCTAGAGAATTTAGGGGTACCACTGAAGCTTTCTTT. Protein: CSAREFRGTTEAFF.